This is a list of T cell receptor beta chains from one sample in a study of blood T cell repertoires in COVID-19. TCRdb's copy holds only in-frame clones and misses some; the assay was immunoSEQ multiplex PCR. Of about 230,000 clones listed, approximately 80% are singletons. The sequenced sample consisted of peripheral blood. The source of these receptors is a woman in her thirties or forties who had recovered from COVID-19. Both conserved end residues are part of each CDR3. Each record gives: D gene, J gene, V gene, clone size, CDR3 DNA, CDR3 protein. A D gene is named only where the DNA matches it firmly. For some rows the clone size is stated as once, few or many, or as a class when expanded; others skip it.

d_call: .
j_call: TRBJ2-3
v_call: TRBV18
clone_size: .
cdr3_nt: TGTGCCAGCTCACCGGGGACTGCGGATACGCAGTATTTT
cdr3_aa: CASSPGTADTQYF

d_call: TRBD2
j_call: TRBJ2-1
v_call: TRBV19
clone_size: .
cdr3_nt: TGTGCCAGTCGAGGACTAGCGCCCTACAATGAGCAGTTCTTC
cdr3_aa: CASRGLAPYNEQFF

d_call: .
j_call: TRBJ1-6
v_call: TRBV12-3/TRBV12-4
clone_size: once
cdr3_nt: TGTGCCAGCGGTTCCACAAATAATTCACCCCTCCACTTT
cdr3_aa: CASGSTNNSPLHF

d_call: .
j_call: TRBJ1-1
v_call: TRBV7-2
clone_size: .
cdr3_nt: TGTGCCAGCAGTTTTCAAATGAACACTGAAGCTTTCTTT
cdr3_aa: CASSFQMNTEAFF

d_call: .
j_call: TRBJ2-2
v_call: TRBV11-3
clone_size: .
cdr3_nt: TGTGCCAGCAGCTTAGATTCCGGGTACACCGGGGAGCTGTTTTTT
cdr3_aa: CASSLDSGYTGELFF

d_call: TRBD1
j_call: TRBJ2-2
v_call: TRBV29-1
clone_size: few
cdr3_nt: TGCAGCGTTGGCCGACAGGGAGCCGGGGAGCTGTTTTTT
cdr3_aa: CSVGRQGAGELFF

d_call: TRBD2
j_call: TRBJ2-1
v_call: TRBV7-2
clone_size: .
cdr3_nt: TGTGCCAGCAGCTTATCTAGCGGGGTCTACAATGAGCAGTTCTTC
cdr3_aa: CASSLSSGVYNEQFF

d_call: .
j_call: TRBJ1-1
v_call: TRBV7-2
clone_size: .
cdr3_nt: TGTGCCAGCAGCTTAAGGCTAGGGGGTAACACTGAAGCTTTCTTT
cdr3_aa: CASSLRLGGNTEAFF

d_call: TRBD1
j_call: TRBJ1-2
v_call: TRBV5-4
clone_size: once
cdr3_nt: TGTGCCAGCAGCAACCGGGACAGGGAAAACTATGGCTACACCTTC
cdr3_aa: CASSNRDRENYGYTF

d_call: .
j_call: TRBJ1-4
v_call: TRBV6-6
clone_size: .
cdr3_nt: TGTGCCAGCACAGAACCAACTAATGAAAAACTGTTTTTT
cdr3_aa: CASTEPTNEKLFF

d_call: TRBD2
j_call: TRBJ2-1
v_call: TRBV7-2
clone_size: .
cdr3_nt: TGTGCCAGCAGCTCAGTGGGCGGGGGGCACAATGAGCAGTTCTTC
cdr3_aa: CASSSVGGGHNEQFF

d_call: .
j_call: TRBJ1-2
v_call: TRBV28
clone_size: .
cdr3_nt: TGTGCCAGCACCCTGGAGACAGGCTATGGCTACACCTTC
cdr3_aa: CASTLETGYGYTF

d_call: .
j_call: TRBJ2-7
v_call: TRBV19
clone_size: .
cdr3_nt: TGTGCCAGTAACGGGGGAGGATACGAGCAGTACTTC
cdr3_aa: CASNGGGYEQYF

d_call: TRBD1
j_call: TRBJ1-1
v_call: TRBV3-1/TRBV3-2
clone_size: once
cdr3_nt: TGTGCCAGCAGCCAAGAATCGGGGACAGGTGAAGCTTTCTTT
cdr3_aa: CASSQESGTGEAFF

d_call: .
j_call: TRBJ1-1
v_call: TRBV3-1/TRBV3-2
clone_size: .
cdr3_nt: TGTGCCAGCAGCCAGTTCACCACAGGGAACTCGGGCACTGAAGCTTTCTTT
cdr3_aa: CASSQFTTGNSGTEAFF

d_call: .
j_call: TRBJ2-7
v_call: TRBV7-9
clone_size: .
cdr3_nt: TGTGCCAGCAGCTTAGAGGGGCTGGGGGAGCAGTACTTC
cdr3_aa: CASSLEGLGEQYF

d_call: .
j_call: TRBJ1-1
v_call: TRBV7-8
clone_size: .
cdr3_nt: TGTGCCAGCAGCTTCGGGGGAAACACTGAAGCTTTCTTT
cdr3_aa: CASSFGGNTEAFF

d_call: TRBD2
j_call: TRBJ2-3
v_call: TRBV25-1
clone_size: .
cdr3_nt: TGTGCCAGCAGTGGGGTTGGGAGCGGGGGAAACACAGATACGCAGTATTTT
cdr3_aa: CASSGVGSGGNTDTQYF

d_call: .
j_call: TRBJ1-1
v_call: TRBV4-1
clone_size: .
cdr3_nt: TGCGCCAGCAGCCAACTCCCGGACAGACAAATTAGGAACACTGAAGCTTTCTTT
cdr3_aa: CASSQLPDRQIRNTEAFF

d_call: TRBD1
j_call: TRBJ2-5
v_call: TRBV6-5
clone_size: .
cdr3_nt: TGTGCCAGCAGTTCCGCGGACAGGGGAGGTCAAGAGACCCAGTACTTC
cdr3_aa: CASSSADRGGQETQYF

d_call: .
j_call: TRBJ2-7
v_call: TRBV9
clone_size: .
cdr3_nt: TGTGCCAGCAGCGTTTCTTCACAGGGTACCGAGCAGTACTTC
cdr3_aa: CASSVSSQGTEQYF

d_call: .
j_call: TRBJ1-5
v_call: TRBV7-9
clone_size: once
cdr3_nt: TGTGCCAGCAGCTTTAGCTCAGGGGGCAATCAGCCCCAGCATTTT
cdr3_aa: CASSFSSGGNQPQHF

d_call: .
j_call: TRBJ2-2
v_call: TRBV7-2
clone_size: .
cdr3_nt: TGTGCCAGCTCTCAGTACGCCGGGGAGCTGTTTTTT
cdr3_aa: CASSQYAGELFF

d_call: .
j_call: TRBJ1-4
v_call: TRBV19
clone_size: .
cdr3_nt: TGTGCCAGTAGTATGTCTCTACAGGAAAAACTGTTTTTT
cdr3_aa: CASSMSLQEKLFF

d_call: TRBD1
j_call: TRBJ2-1
v_call: TRBV19
clone_size: .
cdr3_nt: TGTGCCAGTAGTATAGGGGACAGGGAAAACAATGAGCAGTTCTTC
cdr3_aa: CASSIGDRENNEQFF

d_call: TRBD2
j_call: TRBJ2-2
v_call: TRBV19
clone_size: .
cdr3_nt: TGTGCCAGTAGTATCATCACGGCTAGCGGGGGGGCCGGGGAGCTGTTTTTT
cdr3_aa: CASSIITASGGAGELFF

d_call: .
j_call: TRBJ2-4
v_call: TRBV29-1
clone_size: .
cdr3_nt: TGCAGCGTTGGAGGTAACATTCAGTACTTC
cdr3_aa: CSVGGNIQYF

d_call: .
j_call: TRBJ2-5
v_call: TRBV7-9
clone_size: .
cdr3_nt: TGTGCCAGCAGCTTAGCGGAGAGCTGGTATGGGGAGACCCAGTACTTC
cdr3_aa: CASSLAESWYGETQYF

d_call: .
j_call: TRBJ1-2
v_call: TRBV21-1
clone_size: .
cdr3_nt: TGTGCCAGCAGCAGGGAACAGGGTCTAAATGGCTACACCTTC
cdr3_aa: CASSREQGLNGYTF

d_call: TRBD2
j_call: TRBJ2-7
v_call: TRBV28
clone_size: .
cdr3_nt: TGTGCCAGCAGCCTTGGTGGACTAGCGGCCTACGAGCAGTACTTC
cdr3_aa: CASSLGGLAAYEQYF

d_call: TRBD2
j_call: TRBJ2-5
v_call: TRBV7-9
clone_size: few
cdr3_nt: TGTGCCAGCAGCCAGACTAGCGGCATGCAAGAGACCCAGTACTTC
cdr3_aa: CASSQTSGMQETQYF

d_call: .
j_call: TRBJ1-5
v_call: TRBV7-2
clone_size: .
cdr3_nt: TGTGCCAGCAGCGTACAGGTTGATCAGCCCCAGCATTTT
cdr3_aa: CASSVQVDQPQHF

d_call: .
j_call: TRBJ1-1
v_call: TRBV7-2
clone_size: .
cdr3_nt: TGTGCCAGCAGCTTAGTTTTAGGCGGGGCTGAAGCTTTCTTT
cdr3_aa: CASSLVLGGAEAFF

d_call: TRBD1
j_call: TRBJ2-6
v_call: TRBV2
clone_size: .
cdr3_nt: TGTGCCAGCAGTCCGGACAGGTTCTCTGGGGCCAACGTCCTGACTTTC
cdr3_aa: CASSPDRFSGANVLTF

d_call: TRBD1
j_call: TRBJ2-7
v_call: TRBV18
clone_size: .
cdr3_nt: TGTGCCAGCTCACCCCCGGGACAGAGCTCCTACGAGCAGTACTTC
cdr3_aa: CASSPPGQSSYEQYF

d_call: .
j_call: TRBJ1-3
v_call: TRBV2
clone_size: few
cdr3_nt: TGTGCCGGGCGGAGGGAGTCTGGAAACACCATATATTTT
cdr3_aa: CAGRRESGNTIYF

d_call: .
j_call: TRBJ1-4
v_call: TRBV5-1
clone_size: .
cdr3_nt: TGCGCCAGCAGCTTGTGGTCCCGAGAGGTGGGTGAAAAACTGTTTTTT
cdr3_aa: CASSLWSREVGEKLFF

d_call: TRBD1
j_call: TRBJ2-7
v_call: TRBV5-5
clone_size: .
cdr3_nt: TGTGCCAGCGTGGGACAGGGGGCCAACGAGCAGTACTTC
cdr3_aa: CASVGQGANEQYF

d_call: .
j_call: TRBJ1-1
v_call: TRBV7-2
clone_size: .
cdr3_nt: TGTGCCAGCAGCTTCCAGGAGAACACTGAAGCTTTCTTT
cdr3_aa: CASSFQENTEAFF

d_call: TRBD1
j_call: TRBJ2-7
v_call: TRBV7-2
clone_size: .
cdr3_nt: TGTGCCAGCAGCTTAAACGGACAGGGCTACGAGCAGTACTTC
cdr3_aa: CASSLNGQGYEQYF

d_call: .
j_call: TRBJ2-7
v_call: TRBV7-2
clone_size: .
cdr3_nt: TGTGCCAGCGCCTTGAGTTACGAGCAGTACTTC
cdr3_aa: CASALSYEQYF

d_call: .
j_call: TRBJ1-5
v_call: TRBV19
clone_size: once
cdr3_nt: TGTGCCAGTAGTGCGGAGAAATATAGCAATCAGCCCCAGCATTTT
cdr3_aa: CASSAEKYSNQPQHF

d_call: TRBD1
j_call: TRBJ2-5
v_call: TRBV5-6
clone_size: .
cdr3_nt: TGTGCCAGCAGCTCGACAGGGCAGCAAGAGACCCAGTACTTC
cdr3_aa: CASSSTGQQETQYF

d_call: .
j_call: TRBJ1-6
v_call: TRBV7-8
clone_size: .
cdr3_nt: TGTGCCAGCAGCTTAGGTTCGGCAGGGGATAGAGCCCTCCACTTT
cdr3_aa: CASSLGSAGDRALHF

d_call: .
j_call: TRBJ2-5
v_call: TRBV13
clone_size: once
cdr3_nt: TGTGCCAGCAGCTTACCCAGTCAAGAGACCCAGTACTTC
cdr3_aa: CASSLPSQETQYF

d_call: .
j_call: TRBJ1-1
v_call: TRBV2
clone_size: .
cdr3_nt: TGTGCCAGCAGTGAATTCGGGGGTAGGACTGAAGCTTTCTTT
cdr3_aa: CASSEFGGRTEAFF

d_call: TRBD1
j_call: TRBJ1-2
v_call: TRBV2
clone_size: .
cdr3_nt: TGTGCCAGCAGGGAGGTGACAGGGACCCCTTGGGGGTATGGCTACACCTTC
cdr3_aa: CASREVTGTPWGYGYTF

d_call: TRBD1
j_call: TRBJ1-3
v_call: TRBV2
clone_size: .
cdr3_nt: TGTGCCAGCAGTGACTTTCAGGGGGCTTTAGTAAACACCATATATTTT
cdr3_aa: CASSDFQGALVNTIYF

d_call: .
j_call: TRBJ2-3
v_call: TRBV29-1
clone_size: few
cdr3_nt: TGCAGCTCACAGAGCACAGATACGCAGTATTTT
cdr3_aa: CSSQSTDTQYF

d_call: TRBD1
j_call: TRBJ1-6
v_call: TRBV7-2
clone_size: .
cdr3_nt: TGTGCCAGCAGATTACCCGGGACAGGAGTTTCACCCCTCCACTTT
cdr3_aa: CASRLPGTGVSPLHF

d_call: .
j_call: TRBJ2-5
v_call: TRBV29-1
clone_size: .
cdr3_nt: TGCAGCGTTCGGGGGAATTCAGAGACCCAGTACTTC
cdr3_aa: CSVRGNSETQYF

d_call: TRBD2
j_call: TRBJ2-5
v_call: TRBV11-2
clone_size: .
cdr3_nt: TGTGCCAGCAGCTTACTAGCGGGGGTTGTGGACCAAGAGACCCAGTACTTC
cdr3_aa: CASSLLAGVVDQETQYF

d_call: TRBD2
j_call: TRBJ2-2
v_call: TRBV7-9
clone_size: .
cdr3_nt: TGTGCCAGCAGCTCCTCGCTAGCGGGGGACAACACCGGGGAGCTGTTTTTT
cdr3_aa: CASSSSLAGDNTGELFF

d_call: .
j_call: TRBJ1-1
v_call: TRBV18
clone_size: .
cdr3_nt: TGTGCCAGCTCACCATATGTGACTGAAGCTTTCTTT
cdr3_aa: CASSPYVTEAFF

d_call: .
j_call: TRBJ1-2
v_call: TRBV10-3
clone_size: .
cdr3_nt: TGTGCCATCAGTGGGGACCCAGGGGCGGGTGGCTACACCTTC
cdr3_aa: CAISGDPGAGGYTF